The present entry profiles one T cell receptor beta chain with its context. What it recognizes is unknown. The data are from a study of shared clonotypes between healthy human individuals. The wider study: Each donor contributed plates that comprised three CD4 naive, three CD4 memory, two CD8 naive and one CD8 memory.

The germline V gene has CDR1 LNHDA and CDR2 SQIVND (reference sequence). CDR3 size: 13 residues. Trimming took 4 bases from V and 9 from J, leaving 16 bases between them. Findings of the study overall: In contrast to clonotypes shared by all four donors, non-shared clonotypes had lower generation probabilities.

The test was conducted at deep level. Here immunoSEQ multiplex PCR was the method, and the copy in TCRdb shows in-frame clones only, minus some. The sample includes 2 million to 2.5 million clones, 85% to 95% seen only once; the top ten take 0.39%. CD4+ cell separation produced CD45RA+ naive and CD45RA-negative memory subsets. Material for sequencing was naive CD4+ T cells from PBMCs. Regarding subset: CD45RA+ positively selected. The V call is TRBV19, the J call TRBJ2-7; D is perhaps TRBD1 (5 bases). The TCR was taken from a man aged 18 to 35 in good health. Some clones in this sample may be carry-over from other donors' samples. The CDR3 region has the DNA TGTGCCAGTAGTACCACGACAGCCGTGGGGCAGTACTTC. Amino acid sequence: CASSTTTAVGQYF.